This TCR beta chain was recovered during a study of blood T cell repertoires in COVID-19. Overall study context: PBMCs, B-cell-depleted T cells, or T cells provided the cDNA or gDNA that made up the material.

The length of the CDR3 is 15 residues. Germline V gene data show CDR1 as MNHEY and CDR2 as SVGAGI. Trimming took 6 bases from V and 6 from J; bases not matched to a gene: 11. Assay used: immunoSEQ multiplex PCR; TCRdb lists only in-frame clones, some missing. The table has 300,000 or so clones, around 87% seen once. The sample comprised peripheral blood. The sequence derives from a man aged 45-65 years with active or convalescent COVID-19. The chain employs TRBV6-5 and TRBJ2-4, with 7 bases identical to TRBD1. CDR3 DNA: TGTGCCAGCAGCCTTAGCCGGGACAGCCTAAACATTCAGTACTTC. Amino acids: CASSLSRDSLNIQYF.